Listed below are T cell receptor beta chains from one sample, sequenced in a study of beta chain features in type 1 diabetes. Method: immunoSEQ multiplex PCR; TCRdb's copy keeps in-frame clones and lacks some. Here the sample spans hundreds of thousands of clones, 15% to 17% being singletons. The sample taken for sequencing was naive CD4+ T cells from blood. These receptors all come from a man aged 18 to 30 in good health. The CDR3 runs from the conserved cysteine through the conserved F or W. The order of the fields is J gene, CDR3 length, V gene, D gene, clone size, CDR3 protein, CDR3 DNA. The D gene is left open where the match is weak. Only some rows state a clone size, as once, few, many or a class for expanded clones.

TRBJ2-4	14	TRBV19	NA	few	CASMSLLAKNIQYF	TGTGCCAGCATGTCCTTACTAGCCAAAAACATTCAGTACTTC
TRBJ2-3	15	TRBV2	NA	NA	CASSEARGARDTQYF	TGTGCCAGCAGTGAAGCCCGGGGGGCTCGAGATACGCAGTATTTT
TRBJ2-5	15	TRBV7-9	TRBD1	NA	CASSSYRGRWETQYF	TGTGCCAGCAGCTCATACAGGGGGCGGTGGGAGACCCAGTACTTC
TRBJ2-1	12	TRBV4-2	NA	many	CASSQIRNEQFF	TGTGCCAGCAGCCAAATAAGGAATGAGCAGTTCTTC
TRBJ2-7	13	TRBV28	NA	NA	CASSSPGRYEQYF	TGTGCCAGCAGTTCCCCAGGGAGATACGAGCAGTACTTC
TRBJ2-7	14	TRBV6-5	NA	NA	CASRAPGGPNEQYF	TGTGCCAGCAGGGCCCCCGGGGGGCCGAACGAGCAGTACTTC
TRBJ2-6	12	TRBV25-1	NA	many	CASRDRANVLTF	TGTGCCAGCAGGGATAGGGCCAACGTCCTGACTTTC
TRBJ2-5	14	TRBV11-2	TRBD2	NA	CASSGRVPQETQYF	TGTGCCAGCAGCGGGAGGGTGCCCCAAGAGACCCAGTACTTC
TRBJ1-5	16	TRBV4-2	NA	NA	CASSQDKTASNQPQHF	TGTGCCAGCAGCCAAGATAAAACCGCTTCCAATCAGCCCCAGCATTTT
TRBJ1-1	13	TRBV28	NA	few	CASSPGRSTEAFF	TGTGCCAGCAGTCCAGGACGAAGCACTGAAGCTTTCTTT
TRBJ2-7	13	TRBV11-1	NA	NA	CASSVDRVYEQYF	TGTGCCAGCAGCGTCGACAGAGTCTACGAGCAGTACTTC
TRBJ1-5	13	TRBV6-5	NA	NA	CASSPAMGQPQHF	TGTGCCAGCAGCCCCGCCATGGGACAGCCCCAGCATTTT
TRBJ2-1	14	TRBV5-1	TRBD2	NA	CASSLAVQGGVQFF	TGCGCCAGCAGCTTGGCCGTGCAGGGAGGGGTGCAGTTCTTC
TRBJ2-3	13	TRBV5-6	TRBD1	NA	CASSLPGTGTQYF	TGTGCCAGCAGCTTGCCCGGGACAGGTACGCAGTATTTT
TRBJ2-3	16	TRBV19	TRBD2	NA	CASSSLTSGSADTQYF	TGTGCCAGTAGTTCCCTGACTAGCGGGAGCGCAGATACGCAGTATTTT